This TCR beta chain derives from a study of T cells in women clearing cervical HPV infection. Findings and limits, study-wide: CIN3+ cases had significantly higher TCR repertoire richness than controls, but evenness did not differ.

A remark on this clone: Its antigen is still unknown. The observed sequence ends 3 residues before the CDR3 terminus, with the missing tail filled in from the germline J gene.

Some clones are missing from TCRdb's copy, which holds only in-frame ones; the method was immunoSEQ multiplex PCR. This listing includes some 20,000 clones. Germline V gene data show CDR1 as KGHDR and CDR2 as SFDVKD. The CDR3 has 15 amino acids. The ends were cut back, 5 bases at V and 2 bases at J, with 14 bases in the middle. Sequencing was carried out using blood buffy coat. The TCR sequence derives from a woman between 18 and 69 years old with a cervical HPV16 infection that either progressed to CIN3+ or cleared (not recorded which). V and J are TRBV24-1 and TRBJ2-5, with unresolved D. The CDR3 here is CATSAALGRQETQYF. CDR3 bases read: TGTGCCACCAGTGCCGCCTTAGGGCGACAAGAGACC.